This T cell receptor (beta chain) was sequenced during a study of metastatic and nonmetastatic thyroid tumors (dated by TCRdb to the early 2020s). Study-wide context: For patients with malignant and with benign thyroid disease, the researchers compared repertoires between peripheral blood samples and tumor or nodule tissue samples. What the study reported, not specific to this receptor: In both blood and tumor samples, TCR beta diversity was reported to be significantly higher in malignant tumors than in benign nodules.

Library preparation was by PCR. The run used an Illumina HiSeq 4000. High-throughput sequencing was used to profile the TCR beta-chain CDR3 region of every patient. On the study's bioinformatics: The researchers built a classifier to tell apart papillary thyroid cancer patients with distant metastasis, based on CDR3 differences among clinicopathological groups. To measure repertoire diversity the researchers used the Shannon index, while the Morisita-Horn index served to gauge how similar the tumor and blood repertoires were. In TCRdb, the public reads were trimmed at Q25 with fastp and aligned with MiXCR, with productive beta chains retained. The V and J calls were determined by TCRdb, not by the authors. The sample has more than 70,000 clones on record, 8% to 9.5% of them singletons. The ten largest make up 8.8% of the sample. None of the patients had been given any treatment before thyroid surgery. Using T-cell receptor beta sequencing, the study looked back at clinical samples from patients collected from the early 2010s to the late 2010s.

The germline V gene supplies CDR1 LGHNA and CDR2 YNFKEQ. The junction shows trimming of 1 base on V and 5 bases on J, and the gene matches do not reach 6 bases of it. Counted from cysteine to phenylalanine, this CDR3 has 16 amino acids. The retained sequence is limited to the CDR3, 48 bases, with the frame set at the first base. Ten or more counts support this clone. What this receptor recognizes is not known. Within one base of it there is no much larger clone, and no base qualities were kept. Specimen: blood. The receptor comes from a female donor with papillary thyroid cancer or a benign thyroid nodule (not recorded which). Some clones in this sample may be carry-over from other donors' samples. This sequence uses TRBV4-2 and TRBJ2-5, and TRBD2 aligns with 11 junction nucleotides. The nucleotides are TGTGCCAGCAGCCAAGTTTATAGCGGGGGGGCCGAGACCCAGTACTTC. Its translation reads: CASSQVYSGGAETQYF.